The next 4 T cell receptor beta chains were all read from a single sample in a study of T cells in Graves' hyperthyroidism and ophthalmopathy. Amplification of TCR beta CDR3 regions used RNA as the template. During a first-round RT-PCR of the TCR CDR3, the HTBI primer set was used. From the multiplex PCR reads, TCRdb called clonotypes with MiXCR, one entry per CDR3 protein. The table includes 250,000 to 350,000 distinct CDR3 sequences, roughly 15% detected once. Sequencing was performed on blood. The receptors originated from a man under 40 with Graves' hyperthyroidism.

In DNA form, the CDR3 reads TGTGCCAGCAGCTTTAAGGGCGGGGCCGGCTACGAGCAGTACTTC. Its protein is CASSFKGGAGYEQYF. This chain links TRBV7-6 with TRBJ2-7; perhaps TRBD2 as D (6 bases). Looked up from germline, CDR1 is SGHVS and CDR2 is FNYEAQ. Trimming took off 3 bases at V and 3 bases at J, with 15 bases between the two ends. The CDR3 sequence is 15 residues long.

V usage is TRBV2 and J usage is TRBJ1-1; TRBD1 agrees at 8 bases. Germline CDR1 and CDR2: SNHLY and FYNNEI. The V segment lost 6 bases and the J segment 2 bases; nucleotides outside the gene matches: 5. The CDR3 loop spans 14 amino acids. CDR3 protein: CASRAGQGNTEAFF. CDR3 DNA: TGTGCCAGCAGGGCAGGACAGGGTAACACTGAAGCTTTCTTT.

The CDR3 nucleotides read TGTGCCAGCAGTCTTGACGAAGGGGGACTAGCGGGAGTCAATGAGCAGTTCTTC. Protein sequence: CASSLDEGGLAGVNEQFF. The chain carries TRBV27 and TRBJ2-1; 14 bases match TRBD2. Germline CDR1 MNHEY, CDR2 SMNVEV (reference sequence). Trimming took 5 bases from V and 6 from J; bases not matched to a gene: 12. This CDR3 comprises 18 residues.

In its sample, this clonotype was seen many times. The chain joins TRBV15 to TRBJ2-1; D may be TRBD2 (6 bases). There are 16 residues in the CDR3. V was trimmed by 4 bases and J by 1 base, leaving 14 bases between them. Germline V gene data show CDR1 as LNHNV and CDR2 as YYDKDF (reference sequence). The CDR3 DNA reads TGTGCCACCAGCAACCCTAGCGCGAAGTCCTACAATGAGCAGTTCTTC. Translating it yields CATSNPSAKSYNEQFF.